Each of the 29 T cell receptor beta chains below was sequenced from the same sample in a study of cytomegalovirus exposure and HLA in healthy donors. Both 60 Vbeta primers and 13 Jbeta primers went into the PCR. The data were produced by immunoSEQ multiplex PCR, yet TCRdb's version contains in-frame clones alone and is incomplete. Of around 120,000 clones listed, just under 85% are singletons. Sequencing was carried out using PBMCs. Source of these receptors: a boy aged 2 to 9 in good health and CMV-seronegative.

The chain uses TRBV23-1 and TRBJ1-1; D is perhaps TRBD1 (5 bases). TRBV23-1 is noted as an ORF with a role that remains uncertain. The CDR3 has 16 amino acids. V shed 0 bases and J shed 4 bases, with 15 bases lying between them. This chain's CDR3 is CASSQSGEEGITEAFF. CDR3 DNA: TGCGCCAGCAGTCAATCAGGGGAGGAGGGGATCACTGAAGCTTTCTTT.

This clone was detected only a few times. The CDR3 DNA sequence: TGCGCCAGCAGCTTGTTAGGGGAAGGGAACACCGGGGAGCTGTTTTTT. Protein product: CASSLLGEGNTGELFF. The gene calls are TRBV5-1 and TRBJ2-2; perhaps TRBD1 as D (5 bases). This CDR3 comprises 16 residues. V lost 1 base, J lost 1 base, and 11 bases lay in between. Per the germline V gene, CDR1 is SGHRS and CDR2 is YFSETQ.

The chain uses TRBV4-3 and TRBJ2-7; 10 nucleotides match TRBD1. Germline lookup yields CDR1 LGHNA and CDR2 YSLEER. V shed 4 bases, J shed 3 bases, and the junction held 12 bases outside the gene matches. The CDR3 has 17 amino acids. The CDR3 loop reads CASSRGDEGQGNYEQYF. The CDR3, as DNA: TGCGCCAGCAGCCGAGGGGATGAGGGACAGGGGAACTACGAGCAGTACTTC.

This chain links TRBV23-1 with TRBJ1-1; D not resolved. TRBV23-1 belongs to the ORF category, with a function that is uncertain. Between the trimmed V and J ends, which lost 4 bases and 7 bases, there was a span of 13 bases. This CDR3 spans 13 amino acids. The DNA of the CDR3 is TGCGCCAGCAGTCGTCACCCGGGTGGTGAAGCTTTCTTT. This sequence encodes CASSRHPGGEAFF.

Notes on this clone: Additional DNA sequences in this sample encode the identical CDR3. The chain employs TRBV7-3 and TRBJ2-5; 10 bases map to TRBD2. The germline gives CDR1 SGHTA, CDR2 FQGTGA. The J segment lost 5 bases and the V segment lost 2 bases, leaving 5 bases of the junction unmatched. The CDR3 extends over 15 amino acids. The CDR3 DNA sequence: TGTGCCAGCAGCTTACGAGCGGGGGGGCTGGAGACCCAGTACTTC. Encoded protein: CASSLRAGGLETQYF.

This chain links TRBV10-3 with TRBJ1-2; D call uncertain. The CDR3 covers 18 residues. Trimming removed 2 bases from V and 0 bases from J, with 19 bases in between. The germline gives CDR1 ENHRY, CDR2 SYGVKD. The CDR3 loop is CAISEGIIRRTPNYGYTF. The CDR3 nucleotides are TGTGCCATCAGTGAGGGGATAATTAGGAGGACTCCTAACTATGGCTACACCTTC.

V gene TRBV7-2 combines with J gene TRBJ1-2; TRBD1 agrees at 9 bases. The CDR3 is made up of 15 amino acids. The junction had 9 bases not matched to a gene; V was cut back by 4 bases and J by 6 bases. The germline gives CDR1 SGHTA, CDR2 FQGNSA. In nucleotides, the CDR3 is TGTGCCAGCAGCTCCACCGGGACAGGGCGTGATGGCTACACCTTC. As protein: CASSSTGTGRDGYTF.

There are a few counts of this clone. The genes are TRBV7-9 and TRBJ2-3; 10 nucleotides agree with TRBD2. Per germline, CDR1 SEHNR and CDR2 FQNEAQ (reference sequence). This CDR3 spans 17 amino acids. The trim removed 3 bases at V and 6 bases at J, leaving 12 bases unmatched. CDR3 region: CASSFSSSGSGADTQYF. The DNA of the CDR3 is TGTGCCAGCAGCTTTTCGTCTAGCGGGAGTGGGGCGGATACGCAGTATTTT. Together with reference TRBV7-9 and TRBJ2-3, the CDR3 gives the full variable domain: DTGVSQNPRHKITKRGQNVTFRCDPISEHNRLYWYRQTLGQGPEFLTYFQNEAQLEKSRLLSDRFSAERPKGSFSTLEIQRTEQGDSAMYLCASSFSSSGSGADTQYFGPGTRLTVL.

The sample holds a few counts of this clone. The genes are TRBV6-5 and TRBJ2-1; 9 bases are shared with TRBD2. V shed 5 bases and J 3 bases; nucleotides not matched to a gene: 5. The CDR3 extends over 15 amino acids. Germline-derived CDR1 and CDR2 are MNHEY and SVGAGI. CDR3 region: CASSPIAGDYNEQFF. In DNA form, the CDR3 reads TGTGCCAGCAGTCCCATAGCGGGGGACTACAATGAGCAGTTCTTC.

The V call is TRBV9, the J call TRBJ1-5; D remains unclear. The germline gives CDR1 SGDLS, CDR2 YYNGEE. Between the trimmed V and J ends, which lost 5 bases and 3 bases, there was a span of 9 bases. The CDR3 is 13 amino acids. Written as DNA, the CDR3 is TGTGCCAGCAGTTCCGGGGACAATCAGCCCCAGCATTTT. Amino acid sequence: CASSSGDNQPQHF.

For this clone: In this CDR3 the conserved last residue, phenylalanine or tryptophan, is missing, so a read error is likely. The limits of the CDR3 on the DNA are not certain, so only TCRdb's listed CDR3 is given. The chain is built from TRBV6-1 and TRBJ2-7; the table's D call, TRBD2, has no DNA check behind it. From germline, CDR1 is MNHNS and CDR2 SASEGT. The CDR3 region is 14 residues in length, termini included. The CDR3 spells CASSSLPTGLAGAI.

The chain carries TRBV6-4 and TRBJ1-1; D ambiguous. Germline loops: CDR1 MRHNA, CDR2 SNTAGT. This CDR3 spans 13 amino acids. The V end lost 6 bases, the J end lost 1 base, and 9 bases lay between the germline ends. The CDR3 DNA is TGTGCCAGCAGGATCGGGGAGAACACTGAAGCTTTCTTT. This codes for CASRIGENTEAFF.

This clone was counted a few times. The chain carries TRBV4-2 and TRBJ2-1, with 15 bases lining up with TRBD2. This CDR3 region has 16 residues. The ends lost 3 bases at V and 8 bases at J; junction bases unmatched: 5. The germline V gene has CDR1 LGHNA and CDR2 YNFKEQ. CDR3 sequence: CASSQGLAGGVDEQFF. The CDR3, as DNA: TGTGCCAGCAGCCAGGGACTAGCGGGAGGTGTTGATGAGCAGTTCTTC.

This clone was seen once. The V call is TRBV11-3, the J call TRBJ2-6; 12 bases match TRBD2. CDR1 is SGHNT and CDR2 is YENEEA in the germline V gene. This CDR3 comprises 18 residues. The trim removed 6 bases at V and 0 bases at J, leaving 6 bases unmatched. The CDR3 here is CASSPGLAGLSGANVLTF. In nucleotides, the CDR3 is TGTGCCAGCAGTCCCGGACTAGCGGGACTCTCTGGGGCCAACGTCCTGACTTTC. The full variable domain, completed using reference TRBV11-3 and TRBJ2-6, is EAGVVQSPRYKIIEKKQPVAFWCNPISGHNTLYWYLQNLGQGPELLIRYENEEAVDDSQLPKDRFSAERLKGVDSTLKIQPAELGDSAVYLCASSPGLAGLSGANVLTFGAGSRLTVL.

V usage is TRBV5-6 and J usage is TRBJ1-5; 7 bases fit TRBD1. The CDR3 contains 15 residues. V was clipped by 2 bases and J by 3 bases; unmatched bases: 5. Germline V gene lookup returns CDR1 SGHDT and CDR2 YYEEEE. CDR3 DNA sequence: TGTGCCAGCAGCTTAAGGACAGGAATCAATCAGCCCCAGCATTTT. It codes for CASSLRTGINQPQHF.

CDR3 sequence reads: CASSPLNPGQPYGYTF. The CDR3, as DNA: TGTGCCAGCAGCCCCCTGAATCCGGGACAGCCCTATGGCTACACCTTC. The chain carries TRBV14 and TRBJ1-2, with 7 bases matching TRBD1. Germline lookup yields CDR1 SGHDN and CDR2 FVKESK. The V gene end was trimmed by 4 bases and the J gene end by 4 bases; junction bases not matched to a gene: 12. The CDR3 length is 16 residues.

CDR3 amino acids: CASSQDGTGGQTYEQYF. The CDR3 bases are TGCGCCAGCAGCCAAGATGGGACAGGGGGCCAAACCTACGAGCAGTACTTC. This chain links TRBV4-1 with TRBJ2-7; TRBD1 matches 12 bases. In germline, CDR1 is MGHRA, CDR2 YSYEKL. Losses at the gene ends were 0 bases for V and 2 bases for J; bases not matched to a gene: 5. There are 17 residues in the CDR3.

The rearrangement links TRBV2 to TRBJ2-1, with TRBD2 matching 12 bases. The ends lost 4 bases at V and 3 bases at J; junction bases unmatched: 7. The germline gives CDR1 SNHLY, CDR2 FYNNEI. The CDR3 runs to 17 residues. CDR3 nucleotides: TGTGCCAGCAGTGCCCGACTAGCGGGGGTCATCTACAATGAGCAGTTCTTC. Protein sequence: CASSARLAGVIYNEQFF.

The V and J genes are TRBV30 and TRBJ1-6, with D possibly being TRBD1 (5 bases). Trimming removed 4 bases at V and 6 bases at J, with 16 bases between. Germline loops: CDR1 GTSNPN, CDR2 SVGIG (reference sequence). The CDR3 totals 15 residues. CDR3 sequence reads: CAWTRQRTGNSPLHF. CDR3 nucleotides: TGTGCCTGGACGCGACAGCGAACGGGTAATTCACCCCTCCACTTT.

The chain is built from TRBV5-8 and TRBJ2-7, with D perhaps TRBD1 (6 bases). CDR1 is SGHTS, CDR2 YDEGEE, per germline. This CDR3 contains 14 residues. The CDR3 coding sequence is TGTGCACTCCAGACCAGGGGAAGCACCTACGAGCAGTACGTC. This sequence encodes CALQTRGSTYEQYV.

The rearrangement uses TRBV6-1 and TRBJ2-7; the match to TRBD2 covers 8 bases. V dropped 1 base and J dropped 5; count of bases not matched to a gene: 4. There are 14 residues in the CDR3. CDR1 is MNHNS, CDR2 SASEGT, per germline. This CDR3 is CASSEVPAGDEQYV. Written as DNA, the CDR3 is TGTGCCAGCAGTGAAGTCCCAGCGGGAGACGAGCAGTACGTC.

The CDR3 DNA sequence: TGTGCCAGCAGCCCGTCGATTAGCGGCTACAATGAGCAGTTCTTC. It codes for CASSPSISGYNEQFF. The gene calls are TRBV11-2 and TRBJ2-1, with D maybe TRBD2 (6 bases). Germline CDR1 SGHAT, CDR2 FQNNGV. The germline V and J ends were trimmed by 5 bases and 3 bases, with 14 bases remaining between them. There are 15 residues in the CDR3.

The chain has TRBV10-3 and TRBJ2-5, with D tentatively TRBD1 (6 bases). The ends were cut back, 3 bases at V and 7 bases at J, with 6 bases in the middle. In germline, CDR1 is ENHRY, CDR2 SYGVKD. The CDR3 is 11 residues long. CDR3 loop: CAISEGGTQYF. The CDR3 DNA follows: TGTGCCATCAGTGAAGGGGGGACCCAGTACTTC.

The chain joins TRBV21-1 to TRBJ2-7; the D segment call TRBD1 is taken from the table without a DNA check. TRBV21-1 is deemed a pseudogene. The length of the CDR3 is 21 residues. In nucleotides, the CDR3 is TGTGCCAGCAGCAAAGGAACCGGTCGGGGACAGGGCGTCCTTGGCACCTACGAGCAGTACGTC. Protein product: CASSKGTGRGQGVLGTYEQYV.

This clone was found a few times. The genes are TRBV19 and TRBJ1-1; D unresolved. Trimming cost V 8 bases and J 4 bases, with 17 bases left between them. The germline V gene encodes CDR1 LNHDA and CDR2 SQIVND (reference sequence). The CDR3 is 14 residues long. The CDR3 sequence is CASGEGTVRTEAFF. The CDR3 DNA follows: TGTGCCAGTGGGGAGGGAACGGTCCGCACTGAAGCTTTCTTT.

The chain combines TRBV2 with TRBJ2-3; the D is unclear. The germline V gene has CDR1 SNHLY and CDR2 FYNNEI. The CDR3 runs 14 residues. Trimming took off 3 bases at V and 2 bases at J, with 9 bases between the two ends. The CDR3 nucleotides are TGTGCCAGCAGTGACGTCTTATACACAGATACGCAGTATTTT. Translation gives CASSDVLYTDTQYF.

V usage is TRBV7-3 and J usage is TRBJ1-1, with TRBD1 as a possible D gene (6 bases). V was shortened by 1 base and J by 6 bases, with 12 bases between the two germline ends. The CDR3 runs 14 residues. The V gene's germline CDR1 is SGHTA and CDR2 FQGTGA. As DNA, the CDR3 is TGTGCCAGCAGCTTAAGCGGCAGGGGATCTGAAGCTTTCTTT. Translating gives CASSLSGRGSEAFF.

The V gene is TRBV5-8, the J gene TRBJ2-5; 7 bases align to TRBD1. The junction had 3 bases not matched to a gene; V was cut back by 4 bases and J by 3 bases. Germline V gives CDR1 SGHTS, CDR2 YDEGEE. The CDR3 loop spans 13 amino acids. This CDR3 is CASSTDREETQYF. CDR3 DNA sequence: TGTGCCAGCAGCACTGACAGGGAAGAGACCCAGTACTTC.

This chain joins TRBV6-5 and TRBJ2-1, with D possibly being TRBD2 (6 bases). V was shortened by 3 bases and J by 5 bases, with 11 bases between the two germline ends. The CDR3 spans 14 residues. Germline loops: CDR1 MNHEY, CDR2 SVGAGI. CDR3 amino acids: CASSYTGENNEQFF. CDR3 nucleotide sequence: TGTGCCAGCAGTTATACGGGGGAGAACAATGAGCAGTTCTTC.